This T cell receptor beta chain originates from a study of T cell responses to AZD1222 COVID-19 vaccine. Germline-derived CDR1 and CDR2 are SGDLS and YYNGEE. V dropped 3 bases and J dropped 4 bases, with 14 bases sitting between them. This CDR3 is built from 14 residues. Overall study results and limits: Targets within unmutated variant regions were reportedly found for nearly half of spike-specific TCRs. Among the donors, most were white British and more were female, and clonal diversity was possibly underestimated. CD4 TCRs covered the whole spike, strongest at regions 160-218 and 743-854. Breadth and depth of Spike-specific TCRs rose after two AZD1222 doses.

The protocol was immunoSEQ multiplex PCR, while the TCRdb copy is restricted to in-frame clones and leaves out a portion. Of roughly 200,000 clones in the sample, approximately 90% were seen once. Concerning this clone: Its antigen is not known.

The sequences come from peripheral blood, collected 28 days after the second AZD1222 dose. This receptor was taken from an adult who received the AZD1222 COVID-19 vaccine. V and J are TRBV9 and TRBJ2-7, with D possibly being TRBD2 (6 bases). The CDR3 nucleotides read TGTGCCAGCAGCGAAGCCGGGACTTCTTACGAGCAGTACTTC. Translated, it gives CASSEAGTSYEQYF.